What follows is one T cell receptor beta chain and its context. No cognate antigen has been identified for it. Base qualities are not provided; no much larger clone lies one nucleotide away. The entry originates in a study of siplizumab effects on memory and regulatory T cells (dated by TCRdb to the late 2010s). Looking at the study overall: The study looked at the effect of siplizumab, an anti-CD2 antibody, on alloreactive T-cell subsets in allogeneic mixed lymphocyte reactions made from human PBMCs.

The library was prepared using the immunoSEQ multiplex PCR assay. Some 1.1 x 10^5 TCR templates per sample were assayed on the deep sequencing platform. Genomic DNA extracted from sorted T cells was used for TCRbeta CDR3 sequencing. Regarding the original processing steps: The R programming language was used for clonal analysis of the TCRbeta CDR3 data. Comparing unstimulated samples against CFSE-low samples taken after the reaction was how alloreactive CD4+ and CD8+ clones were defined. By matching sequences to the repertoires of sorted unstimulated Treg and non-Treg cells, each alloreactive CD4+ clone was assigned a regulatory or non-regulatory origin. What TCRdb holds here is the immuneACCESS table cut down to in-frame rearrangements. Part of the clones is not present; checked against another copy, under half of the missing clones reflect an unresolved V gene, and the others are unexplained. D and trimming were read from the DNA, whereas the V and J calls and clone size are those reported in that table. The sample table contains roughly 100,000 clones; only one count was recorded for more than 95% of them. The ten largest account for 0.025% to 0.035% of the sample.

Measured from the cysteine to the phenylalanine, the CDR3 is 14 residues long. The read is trimmed to its CDR3 DNA, 42 bases read in frame from base 1. Per the germline V gene (reference sequence), SEHNR is the CDR1 and FQNEAQ is the CDR2. The junction carries 7 bases between V and J, which are trimmed by 1 base and 3 bases respectively. Additional sequencing covered unstimulated subsets from a few donor pairs, namely CD8+ effector memory, CD4+ naive, CD8+ TEMRA, CD4+ memory and CD8+ naive. Sorted unstimulated T cells and proliferating T cells recovered from mixed lymphocyte reactions were subjected to TCRbeta CDR3 sequencing. Fresh whole blood from fewer than 11 HLA-typed healthy donors was used to isolate PBMCs. The paper as a whole reports these results and caveats: Because sequences below about 10^-5 frequency were poorly captured, only a minor fraction of alloreactive clones could be mapped to unstimulated subsets. The cumulative frequency of alloreactive sequences that could be traced back to unstimulated CD4+ memory T cells was significantly reduced by siplizumab. Unstimulated naive T cells appeared more diverse than memory T cells, and naive cells seemed to contribute substantially to the alloresponse. About 75-95% of proliferating CD4+ or CD8+ clones could not be given a naive or memory phenotype. Among mappable alloreactive CD4+ clones, an average Treg-derived fraction of roughly 70% was observed with siplizumab, compared with approximately 26% in control reactions. No functional confirmation was obtained for the suppressive function of proliferating Tregs from siplizumab cultures.

The sequence is built from TRBV7-9 and TRBJ1-3; the D gene lacks a confident call. This sequence originates from a human donor in good health. The sequencing sample was made of naive CD4+ T cells sorted from blood. What the cell subset or site label conveys for this sample: unstimulated naive T cells. The sequence in DNA is TGTGCCAGCAGCTTAGGATTCGATGGAAACACCATATATTTT. Protein translation: CASSLGFDGNTIYF.